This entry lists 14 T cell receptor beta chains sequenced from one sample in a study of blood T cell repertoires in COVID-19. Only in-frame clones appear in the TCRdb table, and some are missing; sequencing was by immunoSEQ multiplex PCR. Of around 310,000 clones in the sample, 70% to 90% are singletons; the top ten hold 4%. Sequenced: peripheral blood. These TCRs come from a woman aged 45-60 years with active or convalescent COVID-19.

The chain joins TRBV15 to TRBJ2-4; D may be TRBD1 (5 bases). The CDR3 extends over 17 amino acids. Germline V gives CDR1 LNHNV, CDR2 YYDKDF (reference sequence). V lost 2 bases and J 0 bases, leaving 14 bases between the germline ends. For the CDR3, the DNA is TGTGCCACCAGCAGAAGTAGGGGCCCACTAGCCAAAAACATTCAGTACTTC. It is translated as CATSRSRGPLAKNIQYF.

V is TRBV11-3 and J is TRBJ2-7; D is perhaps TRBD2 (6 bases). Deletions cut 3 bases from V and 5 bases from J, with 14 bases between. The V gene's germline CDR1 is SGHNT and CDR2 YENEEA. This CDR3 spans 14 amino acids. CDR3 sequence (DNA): TGTGCCAGCAGCTTCGGAGGGAGTTTCGACGAGCAGTACTTC. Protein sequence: CASSFGGSFDEQYF.

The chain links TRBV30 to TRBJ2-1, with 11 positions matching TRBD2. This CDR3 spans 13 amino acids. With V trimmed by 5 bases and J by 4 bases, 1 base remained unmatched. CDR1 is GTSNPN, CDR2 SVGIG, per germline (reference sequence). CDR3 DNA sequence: TGTGCCTGGGTAGCGGGGGGGTACAATGAGCAGTTCTTC. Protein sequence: CAWVAGGYNEQFF.

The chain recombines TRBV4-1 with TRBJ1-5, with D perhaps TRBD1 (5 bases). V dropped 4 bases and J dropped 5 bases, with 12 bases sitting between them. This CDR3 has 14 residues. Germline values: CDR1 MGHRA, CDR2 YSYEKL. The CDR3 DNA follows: TGCGCCAGCAGCCGAACGGCAGGGCATCAGCCCCAGCATTTT. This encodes CASSRTAGHQPQHF.

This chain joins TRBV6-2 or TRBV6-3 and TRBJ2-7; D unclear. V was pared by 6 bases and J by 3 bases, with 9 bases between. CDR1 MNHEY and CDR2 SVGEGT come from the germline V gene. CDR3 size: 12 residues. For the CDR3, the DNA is TGTGCCAGCAGCGCACTTAACTACGAGCAGTACTTC. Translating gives CASSALNYEQYF.

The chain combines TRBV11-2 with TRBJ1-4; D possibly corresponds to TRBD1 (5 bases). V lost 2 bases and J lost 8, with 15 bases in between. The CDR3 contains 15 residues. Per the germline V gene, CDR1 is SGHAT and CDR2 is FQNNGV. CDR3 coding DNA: TGTGCCAGCAGCTTATTTGCAGGCGGGGGAGAAAAACTGTTTTTT. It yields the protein CASSLFAGGGEKLFF.

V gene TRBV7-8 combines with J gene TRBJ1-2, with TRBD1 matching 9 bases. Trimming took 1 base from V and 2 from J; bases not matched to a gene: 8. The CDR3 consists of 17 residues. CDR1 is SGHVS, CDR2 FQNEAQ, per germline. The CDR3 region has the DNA TGTGCCAGCAGCTTAGAGGCAACAGGGGGCTGGAACTATGGCTACACCTTC. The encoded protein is CASSLEATGGWNYGYTF.

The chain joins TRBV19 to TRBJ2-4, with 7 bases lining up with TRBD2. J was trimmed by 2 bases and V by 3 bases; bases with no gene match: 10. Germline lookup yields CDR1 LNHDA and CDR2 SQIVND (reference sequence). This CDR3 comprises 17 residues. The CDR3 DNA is TGTGCCAGTAGTATTCGGGGGGAAACCATCACCAAAAACATTCAGTACTTC. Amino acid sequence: CASSIRGETITKNIQYF. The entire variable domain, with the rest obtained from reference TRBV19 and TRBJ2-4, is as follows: DGGITQSPKYLFRKEGQNVTLSCEQNLNHDAMYWYRQDPGQGLRLIYYSQIVNDFQKGDIAEGYSVSREKKESFPLTVTSAQKNPTAFYLCASSIRGETITKNIQYFGAGTRLSVL.

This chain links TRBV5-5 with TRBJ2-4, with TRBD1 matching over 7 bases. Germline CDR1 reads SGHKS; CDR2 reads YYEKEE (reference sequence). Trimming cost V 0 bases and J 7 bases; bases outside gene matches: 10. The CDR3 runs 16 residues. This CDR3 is CASSLVATRGNNIQYF. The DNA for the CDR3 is TGTGCCAGCAGCTTGGTGGCAACCAGGGGGAACAACATTCAGTACTTC.

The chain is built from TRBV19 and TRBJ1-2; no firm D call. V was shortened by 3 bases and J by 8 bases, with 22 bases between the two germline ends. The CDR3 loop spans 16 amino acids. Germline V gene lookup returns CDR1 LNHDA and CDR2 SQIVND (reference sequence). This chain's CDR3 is CASSIKSQSNLHGYTF. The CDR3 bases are TGTGCCAGTAGTATCAAAAGTCAGTCGAACCTCCACGGCTACACCTTC.

The CDR3 region has the DNA TGTGCCAGCAGCCAAGAGACCGGGACAGCTACGCGCTACACCTTC. It is translated as CASSQETGTATRYTF. The chain combines TRBV3-1 (or the pseudogene TRBV3-2) with TRBJ1-2, with TRBD1 matching over 7 bases. The CDR3 runs to 15 residues. V lost 0 bases to trimming and J lost 9 bases; unmatched junction nucleotides: 10. Germline assignment: CDR1 LGHDT and CDR2 YNNKEL (reference sequence).

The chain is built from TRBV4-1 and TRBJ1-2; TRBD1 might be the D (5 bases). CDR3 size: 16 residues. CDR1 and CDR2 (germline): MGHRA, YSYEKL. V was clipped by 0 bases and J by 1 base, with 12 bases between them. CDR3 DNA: TGCGCCAGCAGCCAAGATGGGGCGAGGAGTAACTATGGCTACACCTTC. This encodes CASSQDGARSNYGYTF.

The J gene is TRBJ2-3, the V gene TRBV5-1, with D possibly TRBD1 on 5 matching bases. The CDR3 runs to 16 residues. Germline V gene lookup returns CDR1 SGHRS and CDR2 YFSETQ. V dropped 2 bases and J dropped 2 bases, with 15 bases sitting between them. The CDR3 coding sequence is TGCGCCAGCAGCTTCAGGGCACCAACTAACACAGATACGCAGTATTTT. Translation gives CASSFRAPTNTDTQYF. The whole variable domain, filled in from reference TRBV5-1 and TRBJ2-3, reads KAGVTQTPRYLIKTRGQQVTLSCSPISGHRSVSWYQQTPGQGLQFLFEYFSETQRNKGNFPGRFSGRQFSNSRSEMNVSTLELGDSALYLCASSFRAPTNTDTQYFGPGTRLTVL.

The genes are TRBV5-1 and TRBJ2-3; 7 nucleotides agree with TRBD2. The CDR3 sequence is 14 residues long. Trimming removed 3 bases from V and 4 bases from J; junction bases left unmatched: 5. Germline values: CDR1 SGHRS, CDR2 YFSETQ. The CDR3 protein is CASSSGGDPDTQYF. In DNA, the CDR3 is TGCGCCAGCAGCTCTGGGGGGGATCCAGATACGCAGTATTTT.